The 12 T cell receptor beta chains reported below all come from one sample, sequenced in a study of OX40 agonist ivuxolimab in advanced cancers. Profiled with immunoSEQ multiplex PCR; TCRdb holds only in-frame clones, not every one. The sample lists some 70,000 clones, roughly 80% seen once, with 2.5% in the top ten. The sequenced sample was CD4+ or CD8+ T cells sorted from blood, obtained in a trial of the OX40 agonist ivuxolimab. These receptors all come from an adult with an advanced solid tumor such as melanoma, head and neck, liver or kidney cancer.

The chain links TRBV5-6 to TRBJ1-4, with D maybe TRBD1 (6 bases). V lost 3 bases to trimming and J lost 8 bases, with 23 bases between them. This CDR3 is 17 amino acids long. Germline-derived CDR1 and CDR2 are SGHDT and YYEEEE. DNA of the CDR3: TGTGCCAGCAGCTCGATGATTTACAGGGAAGGGGAAGAAAAACTGTTTTTT. Translation gives CASSSMIYREGEEKLFF.

This sequence joins TRBV4-2 and TRBJ2-1; D is unresolved. Per the germline V gene, CDR1 is LGHNA and CDR2 is YNFKEQ. The CDR3 covers 14 residues. V was pared by 0 bases and J by 4 bases, with 7 bases between. The CDR3 bases are TGTGCCAGCAGCCAAGAAGAGAATTACAATGAGCAGTTCTTC. It yields the protein CASSQEENYNEQFF.

In this sample, this clone turned up once. The chain is built from TRBV11-3 and TRBJ2-1, with TRBD1 identical over 8 bases. Germline trimming cut 1 base from V and 4 bases from J; bases unmatched to any gene: 3. Germline CDR1 is SGHNT and CDR2 is YENEEA. The CDR3 length is 15 residues. The CDR3 is CASSLVQGAYNEQFF. The CDR3 DNA reads as TGTGCCAGCAGCTTAGTCCAGGGGGCTTACAATGAGCAGTTCTTC.

This sequence joins TRBV5-4 and TRBJ2-2; no clear D. The ends were cut back, 4 bases at V and 4 bases at J, with 14 bases in the middle. The CDR3 consists of 15 residues. Per the germline V gene, CDR1 is SGHNT and CDR2 is YYREEE (reference sequence). CDR3 in amino acids: CASSGVGVVTGELFF. Written as DNA, the CDR3 is TGTGCCAGCAGCGGGGTAGGAGTTGTCACCGGGGAGCTGTTTTTT.

This sequence joins TRBV29-1 and TRBJ2-7, with D perhaps TRBD1 (6 bases). The germline gives CDR1 SQVTM, CDR2 ANQGSEA. V lost 7 bases and J lost 4, with 17 bases in between. There are 13 residues in the CDR3. The DNA for the CDR3 is TGCAGCGGAGCTGAGACAGGCGGGTACGAGCAGTACTTC. Amino acid sequence: CSGAETGGYEQYF.

This clone was seen once. The chain joins TRBV5-5 to TRBJ1-1; D gene unclear. The CDR3 sequence is 14 residues long. CDR1 is SGHKS and CDR2 is YYEKEE in the germline V gene (reference sequence). Trimming pared 2 bases from V and 1 base from J, leaving 9 bases between. The CDR3 DNA is TGTGCCAGCAGCTTCGCGTCAGGGAACACTGAAGCTTTCTTT. It is translated as CASSFASGNTEAFF.

The chain has TRBV4-1 and TRBJ2-5, with unresolved D. This CDR3 is 16 amino acids long. The germline V gene encodes CDR1 MGHRA and CDR2 YSYEKL. The germline V and J ends were trimmed by 0 bases and 2 bases, with 13 bases remaining between them. Here the CDR3 reads CASSQDLFDGQETQYF. The DNA of the CDR3 is TGCGCCAGCAGCCAAGACCTTTTCGACGGGCAAGAGACCCAGTACTTC.

The chain recombines TRBV2 with TRBJ1-1, with D unresolved. This CDR3 has 13 amino acids. V lost 6 bases, J lost 1 base, and 9 bases lay in between. Germline CDR1 is SNHLY and CDR2 is FYNNEI. CDR3 DNA sequence: TGTGCCAGCAGAAGACGGGCGAACACTGAAGCTTTCTTT. Amino acids: CASRRRANTEAFF.

The chain is built from TRBV6-5 and TRBJ2-3; unclear D gene. Trimming removed 6 bases at V and 5 bases at J, with 9 bases between. The CDR3 is 12 amino acids. CDR1 and CDR2 from the germline V gene are MNHEY and SVGAGI. The CDR3 region has the DNA TGTGCCAGCAGAGGACCGGGAGATACGCAGTATTTT. Protein sequence: CASRGPGDTQYF.

As DNA, the CDR3 is TGCGCCAGCAGCCCACCCCGGGGGGGCGGGAGTCTAAGGACCCAGTACTTC. This gives the protein CASSPPRGGGSLRTQYF. The chain links TRBV5-1 to TRBJ2-5; 8 bases agree with TRBD2. Trimming at V came to 4 bases and at J to 7 bases, leaving 18 bases not matched to a gene. This CDR3 is 17 amino acids long. Germline-derived CDR1 and CDR2 are SGHRS and YFSETQ.

Only one count was recorded for this clone. The gene calls are TRBV19 and TRBJ2-1, with TRBD2 identical over 11 bases. Germline values: CDR1 LNHDA, CDR2 SQIVND (reference sequence). V shed 4 bases and J 5 bases; nucleotides not matched to a gene: 19. The CDR3 consists of 20 residues. CDR3 DNA: TGTGCCAGTAGTAAGAGACGCACGGGACTAGCGGAGGGGACTAACAATGAGCAGTTCTTC. Translating gives CASSKRRTGLAEGTNNEQFF.

The rearrangement links TRBV9 to TRBJ2-1, with D tentatively TRBD2 (6 bases). Germline-derived CDR1 and CDR2 are SGDLS and YYNGEE. The CDR3 has 19 amino acids. The germline V and J ends were trimmed by 2 bases and 0 bases, with 21 bases remaining between them. Here the CDR3 reads CASSVVPSGSLSSYNEQFF. CDR3 sequence (DNA): TGTGCCAGCAGCGTCGTACCCAGCGGGTCCCTAAGCTCCTACAATGAGCAGTTCTTC.